This is a list of T cell receptor beta chains from one sample in a study of cytomegalovirus exposure and HLA in healthy donors. Sequencing was performed with immunoSEQ multiplex PCR; in TCRdb, only in-frame clones are kept and a portion is missing. The sample lists roughly 200,000 clones, 65% to 85% seen once, with just under 3% in the top ten. The sample consisted of PBMCs. The source is a woman in her twenties or thirties in good health and CMV-seronegative. Both conserved end residues are part of each CDR3. The order of the fields is clone size, D gene, V gene, J gene, CDR3 protein, CDR3 DNA. D genes are given only for firm matches. Clone size, where shown, is once, few, many, or a class for clones that have expanded.

NA	TRBD1	TRBV9	TRBJ2-5	CASSFSQGNEETQYF	TGTGCCAGCAGCTTTTCACAGGGGAACGAGGAGACCCAGTACTTC
NA	TRBD1	TRBV18	TRBJ2-1	CASSPGQGVQEQFF	TGTGCCAGCTCACCGGGACAGGGGGTCCAAGAGCAGTTCTTC
NA	NA	TRBV2	TRBJ2-4	CASSLDTLAKNIQYF	TGTGCCAGCAGTCTCGACACACTAGCCAAAAACATTCAGTACTTC
NA	NA	TRBV11-2	TRBJ2-5	CASSSQRETQYF	TGTGCCAGCAGCTCGCAGAGGGAGACCCAGTACTTC
NA	TRBD2	TRBV7-2	TRBJ2-3	CASSLTSGSGTDTQYF	TGTGCCAGCAGCCTCACTAGCGGGAGTGGGACAGATACGCAGTATTTT
few	TRBD2	TRBV5-4	TRBJ2-4	CASSLSGGDEANIQYF	TGTGCCAGCAGCTTGAGCGGGGGGGACGAGGCAAACATTCAGTACTTC
NA	NA	TRBV29-1	TRBJ2-3	CSGAGARTDTQYF	TGCAGCGGGGCGGGGGCGCGCACAGATACGCAGTATTTT
NA	NA	TRBV5-1	TRBJ1-6	CASSLDGGRSYNSPLHF	TGCGCCAGCAGCTTGGACGGGGGTAGATCCTATAATTCACCCCTCCACTTT
NA	TRBD2	TRBV5-6	TRBJ2-7	CASSLFPGAGALWEQYF	TGTGCCAGCAGCTTGTTTCCTGGGGCGGGAGCTCTGTGGGAGCAGTACTTC
NA	NA	TRBV4-1	TRBJ1-6	CASSPREGGGLNSPLHF	TGCGCCAGCAGCCCTCGGGAGGGGGGGGGCCTTAATTCACCCCTCCACTTT
NA	TRBD1	TRBV5-8	TRBJ2-5	CASSSGQGWGETQYF	TGTGCCAGCAGCTCTGGACAGGGGTGGGGAGAGACCCAGTACTTC
NA	NA	TRBV20-1	TRBJ2-7	CSAGSSYEQYF	TGCAGTGCCGGGTCCTCCTACGAGCAGTACTTC
NA	NA	TRBV18	TRBJ2-5	CASSPDMRTQYF	TGTGCCAGCTCACCAGACATGCGGACCCAGTACTTC
NA	TRBD1	TRBV7-9	TRBJ1-2	CASSYGQVYGYTF	TGTGCCAGCAGCTATGGACAGGTCTATGGCTACACCTTC
NA	NA	TRBV7-9	TRBJ1-1	CASSFGGSTEAFF	TGTGCCAGCAGCTTCGGGGGGTCCACTGAAGCTTTCTTT
NA	TRBD1	TRBV7-8	TRBJ1-2	CAVPPPGGGNGYTF	TGTGCCGTACCCCCCCCGGGAGGGGGCAATGGCTACACCTTC
few	NA	TRBV5-1	TRBJ2-7	CASSLTPSYEQYF	TGCGCCAGCAGCTTGACACCTTCCTACGAGCAGTACTTC
NA	NA	TRBV5-6	TRBJ1-2	CASSLLAKEYGYTF	TGTGCCAGCAGCTTATTGGCCAAGGAGTATGGCTACACCTTC
NA	NA	TRBV6-5	TRBJ2-1	CASSYSDFSYNEQFF	TGTGCCAGCAGTTACTCGGACTTCTCCTACAATGAGCAGTTCTTC
NA	NA	TRBV13	TRBJ1-4	CASSYQGDATNEKLFF	TGTGCCAGCAGCTATCAAGGGGATGCAACTAATGAAAAACTGTTTTTT
NA	TRBD1	TRBV10-2	TRBJ1-1	CASGLPGQQNTEAFF	TGCGCCAGCGGACTTCCGGGACAGCAAAACACTGAAGCTTTCTTT
NA	TRBD1	TRBV5-1	TRBJ2-1	CASAPEGARYNEQFF	TGCGCCAGCGCCCCCGAGGGGGCACGCTACAATGAGCAGTTCTTC
NA	TRBD2	TRBV10-1	TRBJ2-1	CASSETLAGGQFF	TGCGCCAGCAGTGAGACACTAGCGGGGGGACAGTTCTTC
NA	NA	TRBV7-9	TRBJ1-1	CSSSFSATEAFF	TGTTCCAGCAGCTTCTCTGCGACTGAAGCTTTCTTT
NA	NA	TRBV7-8	TRBJ1-3	CASRRTPAGISGNTIYF	TGTGCCAGCAGGCGGACCCCAGCGGGGATCTCTGGAAACACCATATATTTT
NA	NA	TRBV7-6	TRBJ1-4	CASSLSIGTRTTNEKLFF	TGTGCCAGCAGCTTATCGATTGGGACTAGGACAACTAATGAAAAACTGTTTTTT
NA	TRBD1	TRBV7-9	TRBJ2-5	CASSSWGTGGNQETQYF	TGTGCCAGCAGCTCGTGGGGGACAGGGGGAAATCAAGAGACCCAGTACTTC
NA	TRBD2	TRBV4-2	TRBJ2-1	CASSQGLASSYNEQFF	TGTGCCAGCAGCCAAGGACTAGCGAGCTCCTACAATGAGCAGTTCTTC
NA	NA	TRBV6-5	TRBJ2-7	CASRAGILRSYEQYF	TGTGCCAGCAGGGCCGGGATCCTTAGGTCCTACGAGCAGTACTTC
once	TRBD1	TRBV7-2	TRBJ1-1	CASSLGGGTGEAFF	TGTGCCAGCAGTCTTGGGGGAGGGACAGGAGAAGCTTTCTTT
once	NA	TRBV6-5	TRBJ2-1	CASSYSKHYEQFF	TGTGCCAGCAGTTACTCGAAGCATTACGAGCAGTTCTTC
once	NA	TRBV5-6	TRBJ2-1	CASSLDATSNNEQFF	TGTGCCAGCAGCTTGGACGCTACTAGTAACAATGAGCAGTTCTTC
NA	TRBD1	TRBV5-6	TRBJ2-7	CASSWYPGGELGEQYF	TGTGCCAGCAGCTGGTATCCAGGGGGAGAATTGGGGGAGCAGTACTTC
few	NA	TRBV4-1	TRBJ1-1	CASSLTGSSDTEAFF	TGCGCCAGCAGCCTCACAGGGTCCTCCGACACTGAAGCTTTCTTT
NA	NA	TRBV14	TRBJ1-5	CASNHGEEPQHF	TGTGCCAGCAACCACGGCGAGGAGCCCCAGCATTTT
NA	NA	TRBV5-8	TRBJ2-3	CASSADYPVTDTQYF	TGTGCCAGCAGCGCAGACTACCCCGTTACAGATACGCAGTATTTT
NA	TRBD2	TRBV29-1	TRBJ2-1	CSGTRAGEDEQFF	TGCAGCGGGACCCGAGCGGGAGAGGATGAGCAGTTCTTC
NA	NA	TRBV30	TRBJ1-2	CAWDPIASYGYTF	TGTGCCTGGGACCCAATAGCTTCCTATGGCTACACCTTC
NA	NA	TRBV13	TRBJ2-7	CASSPKRGSTYEQYF	TGTGCCAGCAGCCCTAAGAGGGGGTCTACCTACGAGCAGTACTTC
NA	TRBD1	TRBV30	TRBJ1-2	CAWSPTGSGGYTF	TGTGCCTGGAGCCCGACAGGGTCTGGCGGCTACACCTTC
NA	NA	TRBV6-5	TRBJ1-4	CASSPGFYEKLFF	TGTGCCAGCAGTCCGGGATTCTATGAAAAACTATTTTTT
few	TRBD2	TRBV18	TRBJ2-1	CASSPGTSGLSYNEQFF	TGTGCCAGCTCACCTGGGACTAGCGGCTTGTCCTACAATGAGCAGTTCTTC
once	NA	TRBV5-1	TRBJ2-1	CASSLMGRNEQFF	TGCGCCAGCAGCTTGATGGGGCGGAATGAGCAGTTCTTC
once	NA	TRBV11-2	TRBJ2-3	CASSLDSPTDTQYF	TGTGCCAGCAGCTTAGATAGCCCCACAGATACGCAGTATTTT
few	TRBD1	TRBV5-5	TRBJ1-4	CASSYGQGDEKLFF	TGTGCCAGCAGCTATGGACAGGGGGACGAAAAACTGTTTTTT
few	TRBD2	TRBV10-1	TRBJ2-1	CASNGGTNNEQFF	TGCGCCAGCAACGGCGGGACTAACAATGAGCAGTTCTTC
NA	NA	TRBV6-5	TRBJ1-1	CASRTTENTEAFF	TGTGCCAGCAGGACGACAGAGAACACTGAAGCTTTCTTT
NA	NA	TRBV5-6	TRBJ1-5	CASSLIESNQPQHF	TGTGCCAGCAGCTTGATAGAAAGCAATCAGCCCCAGCATTTT
NA	NA	TRBV10-1	TRBJ1-6	CASSDRGSPLHF	TGCGCCAGCAGTGACAGGGGTTCACCCCTCCACTTT
NA	NA	TRBV4-1	TRBJ1-5	CASSPARADGGIYSNQPQHF	TGCGCCAGCAGCCCCGCCAGGGCCGATGGCGGGATATATAGCAATCAGCCCCAGCATTTT
NA	TRBD1	TRBV10-2	TRBJ1-2	CATIGDRDDYGYTF	TGCGCCACCATCGGGGACAGGGACGACTATGGCTACACCTTC
few	NA	TRBV5-1	TRBJ1-1	CASSLRGRRDTEAFF	TGCGCCAGCAGCTTGAGGGGGAGAAGGGACACTGAAGCTTTCTTT
NA	TRBD1	TRBV15	TRBJ1-2	CATSRELRGLNGYTF	TGTGCCACCAGCAGAGAACTCAGGGGGTTGAATGGCTACACCTTC
NA	TRBD1	TRBV12-5	TRBJ1-6	CASGLVRGPGGVSPLHF	TGTGCTAGTGGTTTGGTACGGGGGCCAGGGGGCGTTTCACCCCTCCACTTT
few	TRBD2	TRBV28	TRBJ2-7	CASSSDSGYSYEQYF	TGTGCCAGCAGTTCGGATAGCGGGTACTCCTACGAGCAGTACTTC
few	TRBD1	TRBV5-6	TRBJ1-2	CASSPLDRVGGYGYTF	TGTGCCAGTAGTCCCCTCGACAGGGTAGGTGGCTATGGCTACACCTTC
NA	TRBD2	TRBV30	TRBJ2-5	CAWSVLAGIKGQETQYF	TGTGCCTGGAGTGTACTAGCGGGAATCAAGGGGCAAGAGACCCAGTACTTC
once	TRBD2	TRBV30	TRBJ2-5	CAWSVQREIQTQYF	TGTGCCTGGAGTGTACAGCGGGAGATTCAGACCCAGTACTTC
NA	NA	TRBV9	TRBJ2-5	CASSVGATPSSETQYF	TGTGCCAGCAGCGTAGGTGCGACACCCTCTTCCGAGACCCAGTACTTC